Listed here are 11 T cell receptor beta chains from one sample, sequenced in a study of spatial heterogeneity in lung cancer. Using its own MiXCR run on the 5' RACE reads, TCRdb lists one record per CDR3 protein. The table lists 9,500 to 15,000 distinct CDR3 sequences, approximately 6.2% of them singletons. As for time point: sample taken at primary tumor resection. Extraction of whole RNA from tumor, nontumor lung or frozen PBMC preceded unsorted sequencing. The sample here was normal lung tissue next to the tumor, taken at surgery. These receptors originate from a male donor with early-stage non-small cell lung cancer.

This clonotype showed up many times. The CDR3 loop is CSAFNPGQGNTEAFF. The CDR3, as DNA: TGCAGTGCCTTTAATCCGGGACAGGGGAACACTGAAGCTTTCTTT. V gene TRBV20-1 combines with J gene TRBJ1-1, with 9 bases aligning to TRBD1. The germline V gene encodes CDR1 DFQATT and CDR2 SNEGSKA (reference sequence). V lost 6 bases and J lost 1; bases outside the gene matches: 9. The CDR3 totals 15 residues.

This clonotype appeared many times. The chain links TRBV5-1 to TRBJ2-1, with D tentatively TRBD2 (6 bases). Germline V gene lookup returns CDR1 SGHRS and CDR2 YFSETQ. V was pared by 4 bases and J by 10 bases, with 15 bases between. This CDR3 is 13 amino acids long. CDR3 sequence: CASSLLNGGEQFF. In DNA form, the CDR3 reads TGCGCCAGCAGCCTACTGAACGGAGGGGAGCAGTTCTTC.

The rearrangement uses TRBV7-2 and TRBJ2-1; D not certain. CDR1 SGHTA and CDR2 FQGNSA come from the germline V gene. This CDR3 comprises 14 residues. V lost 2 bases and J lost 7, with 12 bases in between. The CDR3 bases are TGTGCCAGCAGCTTATCCCGGTTCGGGAATGAGCAGTTCTTC. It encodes CASSLSRFGNEQFF. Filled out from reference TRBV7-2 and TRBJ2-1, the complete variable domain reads GAGVSQSPSNKVTEKGKDVELRCDPISGHTALYWYRQSLGQGLEFLIYFQGNSAPDKSGLPSDRFSAERTGGSVSTLTIQRTQQEDSAVYLCASSLSRFGNEQFFGPGTRLTVL.

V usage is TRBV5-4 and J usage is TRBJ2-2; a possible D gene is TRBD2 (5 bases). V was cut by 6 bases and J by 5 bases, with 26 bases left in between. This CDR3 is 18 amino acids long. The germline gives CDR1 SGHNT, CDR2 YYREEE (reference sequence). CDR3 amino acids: CASTTKQDNTVPTGELFF. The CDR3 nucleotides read TGTGCCAGCACGACTAAACAAGACAACACAGTCCCGACCGGGGAGCTGTTTTTT.

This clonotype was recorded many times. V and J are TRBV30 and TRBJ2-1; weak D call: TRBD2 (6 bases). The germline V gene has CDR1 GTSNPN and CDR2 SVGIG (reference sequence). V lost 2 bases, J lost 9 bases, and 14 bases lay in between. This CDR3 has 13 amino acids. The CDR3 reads CAWSFSSAGEQFF. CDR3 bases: TGTGCCTGGAGTTTCTCTAGCGCTGGTGAGCAGTTCTTC.

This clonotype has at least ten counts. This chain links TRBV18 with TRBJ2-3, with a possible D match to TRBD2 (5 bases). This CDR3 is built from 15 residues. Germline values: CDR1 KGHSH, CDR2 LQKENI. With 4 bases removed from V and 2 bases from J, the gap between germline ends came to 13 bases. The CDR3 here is CASSREVRDTDTQYF. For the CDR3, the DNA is TGTGCCAGCTCACGAGAGGTTCGGGACACAGATACGCAGTATTTT. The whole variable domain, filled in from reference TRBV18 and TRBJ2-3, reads NAGVMQNPRHLVRRRGQEARLRCSPMKGHSHVYWYRQLPEEGLKFMVYLQKENIIDESGMPKERFSAEFPKEGPSILRIQQVVRGDSAAYFCASSREVRDTDTQYFGPGTRLTVL.

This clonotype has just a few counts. Here the CDR3 DNA reads TGCAGTGGGACTAGCGGGAGTCATGAGCAGTTCTTC. Encoded protein: CSGTSGSHEQFF. The chain combines TRBV20-1 with TRBJ2-1; TRBD2 matches 13 bases. Per the germline V gene, CDR1 is DFQATT and CDR2 is SNEGSKA (reference sequence). The CDR3 length is 12 residues. Germline trimming cut 7 bases from V and 8 bases from J; bases unmatched to any gene: 2.

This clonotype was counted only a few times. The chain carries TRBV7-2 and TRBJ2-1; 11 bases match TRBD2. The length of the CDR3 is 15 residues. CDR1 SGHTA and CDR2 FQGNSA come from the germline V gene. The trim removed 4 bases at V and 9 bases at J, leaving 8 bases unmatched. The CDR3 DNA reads TGTGCCAGCAGCTCCCGACTAGCGGGAAATGGTGAGCAGTTCTTC. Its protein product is CASSSRLAGNGEQFF. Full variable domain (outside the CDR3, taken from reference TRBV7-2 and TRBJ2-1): GAGVSQSPSNKVTEKGKDVELRCDPISGHTALYWYRQSLGQGLEFLIYFQGNSAPDKSGLPSDRFSAERTGGSVSTLTIQRTQQEDSAVYLCASSSRLAGNGEQFFGPGTRLTVL.

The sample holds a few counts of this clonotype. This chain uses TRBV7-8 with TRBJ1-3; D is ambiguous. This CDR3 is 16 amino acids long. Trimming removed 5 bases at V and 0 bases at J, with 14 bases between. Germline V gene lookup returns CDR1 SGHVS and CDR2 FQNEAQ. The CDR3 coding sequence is TGTGCCAGCAGCGTTAGAGGGCTTAACTCTGGAAACACCATATATTTT. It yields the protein CASSVRGLNSGNTIYF. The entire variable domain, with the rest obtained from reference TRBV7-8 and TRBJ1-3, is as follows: GAGVSQSPRYKVAKRGQDVALRCDPISGHVSLFWYQQALGQGPEFLTYFQNEAQLDKSGLPSDRFFAERPEGSVSTLKIQRTQQEDSAVYLCASSVRGLNSGNTIYFGEGSWLTVV.

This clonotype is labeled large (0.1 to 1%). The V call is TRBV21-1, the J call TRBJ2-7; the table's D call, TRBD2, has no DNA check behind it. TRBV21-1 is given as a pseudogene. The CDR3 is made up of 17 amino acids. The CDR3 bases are TGTGCCAGCAGCAAAGAGTCTAGCGGGAGTGATCGAAACGAGCAGTACTTC. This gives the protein CASSKESSGSDRNEQYF.

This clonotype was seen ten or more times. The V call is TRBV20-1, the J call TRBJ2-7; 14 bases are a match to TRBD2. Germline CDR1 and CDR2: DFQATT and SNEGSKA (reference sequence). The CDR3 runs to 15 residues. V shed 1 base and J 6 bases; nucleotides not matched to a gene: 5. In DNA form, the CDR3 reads TGCAGTGCTAGAGTCTCGGGACTAGCGGGAGTCGAGCAGTACTTC. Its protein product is CSARVSGLAGVEQYF.